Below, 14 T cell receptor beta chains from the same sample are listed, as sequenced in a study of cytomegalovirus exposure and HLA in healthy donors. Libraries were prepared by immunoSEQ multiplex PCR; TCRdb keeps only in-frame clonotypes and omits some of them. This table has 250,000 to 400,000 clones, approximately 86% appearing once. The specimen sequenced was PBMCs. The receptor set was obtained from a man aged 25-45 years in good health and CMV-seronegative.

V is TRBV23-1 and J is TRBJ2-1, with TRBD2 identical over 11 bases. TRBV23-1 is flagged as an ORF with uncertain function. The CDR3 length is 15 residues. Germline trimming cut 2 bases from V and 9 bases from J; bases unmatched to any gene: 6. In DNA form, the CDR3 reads TGCGCCAGCAGTCAACCGCTAGCGGGGGGTGGTGAGCAGTTCTTC. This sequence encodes CASSQPLAGGGEQFF.

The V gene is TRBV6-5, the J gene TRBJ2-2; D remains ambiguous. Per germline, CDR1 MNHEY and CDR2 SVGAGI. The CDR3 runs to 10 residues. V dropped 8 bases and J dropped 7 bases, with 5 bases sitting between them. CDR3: CASGSGELFF. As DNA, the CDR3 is TGTGCCAGCGGTAGCGGGGAGCTGTTTTTT.

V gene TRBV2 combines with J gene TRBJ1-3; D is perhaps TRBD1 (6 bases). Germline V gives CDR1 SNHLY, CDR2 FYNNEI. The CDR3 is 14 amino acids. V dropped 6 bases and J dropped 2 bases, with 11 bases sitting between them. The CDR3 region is CASRPTGTGNTIYF. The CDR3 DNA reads TGTGCCAGCAGACCCACAGGGACTGGAAACACCATATATTTT.

The CDR3 region has the DNA TGTGCCAGCAGCTCCCCTGGGGGCGCATTGTCGACCCAGTACTTC. This gives the protein CASSSPGGALSTQYF. The chain uses TRBV7-9 and TRBJ2-5, with a weak D call TRBD1 (6 bases). Germline V lookup: CDR1 SEHNR, CDR2 FQNEAQ (reference sequence). The CDR3 length is 15 residues. V shed 4 bases and J shed 7 bases, with 19 bases lying between them.

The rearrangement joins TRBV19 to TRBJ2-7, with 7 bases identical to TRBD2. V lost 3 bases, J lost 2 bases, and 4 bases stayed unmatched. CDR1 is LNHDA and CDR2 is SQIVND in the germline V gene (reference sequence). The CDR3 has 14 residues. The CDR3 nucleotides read TGTGCCAGTAGTATGGCCAGCGGGGCCTACGAGCAGTACTTC. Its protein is CASSMASGAYEQYF.

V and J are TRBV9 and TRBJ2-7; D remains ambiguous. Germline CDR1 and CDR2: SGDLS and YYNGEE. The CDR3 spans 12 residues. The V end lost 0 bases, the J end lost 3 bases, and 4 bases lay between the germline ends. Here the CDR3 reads CASSVGSYEQYF. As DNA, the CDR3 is TGTGCCAGCAGCGTAGGGAGCTACGAGCAGTACTTC. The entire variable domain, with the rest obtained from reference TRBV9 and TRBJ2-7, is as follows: DSGVTQTPKHLITATGQRVTLRCSPRSGDLSVYWYQQSLDQGLQFLIQYYNGEERAKGNILERFSAQQFPDLHSELNLSSLELGDSALYFCASSVGSYEQYFGPGTRLTVT.

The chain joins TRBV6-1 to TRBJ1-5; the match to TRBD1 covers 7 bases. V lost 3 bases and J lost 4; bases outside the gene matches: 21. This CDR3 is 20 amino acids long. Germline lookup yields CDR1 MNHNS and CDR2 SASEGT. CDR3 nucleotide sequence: TGTGCCAGCAGTGAGGGGGGCAGGGGGGCCTCTCCTGCGACGAATCAGCCCCAGCATTTT. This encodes CASSEGGRGASPATNQPQHF.

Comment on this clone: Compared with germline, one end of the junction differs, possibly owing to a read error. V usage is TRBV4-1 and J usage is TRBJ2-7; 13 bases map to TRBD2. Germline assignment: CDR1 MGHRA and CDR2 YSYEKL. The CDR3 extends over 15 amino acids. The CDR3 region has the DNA TGCGCCAGCAGCCAGGGACTAGCGGGGTCCTTCGAGCAGTACTTC. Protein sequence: CASSQGLAGSFEQYF.

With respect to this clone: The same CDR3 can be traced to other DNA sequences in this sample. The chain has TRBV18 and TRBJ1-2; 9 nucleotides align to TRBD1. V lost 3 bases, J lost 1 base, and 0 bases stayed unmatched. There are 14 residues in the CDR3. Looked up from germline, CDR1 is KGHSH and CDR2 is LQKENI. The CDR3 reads CASSPTGGNYGYTF. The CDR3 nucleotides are TGTGCCAGCTCACCGACAGGGGGTAACTATGGCTACACCTTC.

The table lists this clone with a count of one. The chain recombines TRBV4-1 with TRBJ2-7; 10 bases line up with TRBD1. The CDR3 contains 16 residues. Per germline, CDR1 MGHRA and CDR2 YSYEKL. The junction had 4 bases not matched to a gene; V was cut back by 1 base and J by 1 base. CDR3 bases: TGCGCCAGCAGCCAAGCCGCGGGACAGGGGTCCTACGAGCAGTACTTC. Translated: CASSQAAGQGSYEQYF.

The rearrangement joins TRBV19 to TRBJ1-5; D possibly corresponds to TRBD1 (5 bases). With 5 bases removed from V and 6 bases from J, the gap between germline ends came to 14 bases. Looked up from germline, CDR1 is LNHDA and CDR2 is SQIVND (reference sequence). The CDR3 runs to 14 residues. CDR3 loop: CASSGTGGSQPQHF. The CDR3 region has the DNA TGTGCCAGTAGTGGGACGGGAGGATCTCAGCCCCAGCATTTT.

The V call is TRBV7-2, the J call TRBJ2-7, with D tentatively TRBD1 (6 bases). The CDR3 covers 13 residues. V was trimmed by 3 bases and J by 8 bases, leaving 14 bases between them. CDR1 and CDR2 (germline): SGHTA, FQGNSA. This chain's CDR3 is CASSFGQTLQQYF. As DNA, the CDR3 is TGTGCCAGCAGCTTCGGACAGACCCTCCAGCAGTACTTC. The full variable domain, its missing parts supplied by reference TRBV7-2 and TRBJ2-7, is GAGVSQSPSNKVTEKGKDVELRCDPISGHTALYWYRQSLGQGLEFLIYFQGNSAPDKSGLPSDRFSAERTGGSVSTLTIQRTQQEDSAVYLCASSFGQTLQQYFGPGTRLTVT.

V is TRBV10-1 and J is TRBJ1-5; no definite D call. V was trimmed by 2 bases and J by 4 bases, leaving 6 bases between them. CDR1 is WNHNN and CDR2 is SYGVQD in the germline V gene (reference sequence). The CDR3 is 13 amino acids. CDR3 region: CASSEEVNQPQHF. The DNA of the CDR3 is TGCGCCAGCAGTGAGGAGGTGAATCAGCCCCAGCATTTT.

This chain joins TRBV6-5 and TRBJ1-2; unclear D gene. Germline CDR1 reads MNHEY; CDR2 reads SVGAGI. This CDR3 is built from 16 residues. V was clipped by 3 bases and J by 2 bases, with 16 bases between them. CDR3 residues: CASSYSRSSFNYGYTF. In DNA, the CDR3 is TGTGCCAGCAGTTATAGCCGGTCCTCCTTCAACTATGGCTACACCTTC.